A selection of T cell receptor beta chains follows, all from one sample in a study of vaccination and CD4 T cells after COVID-19. From the PCR reads, TCRdb called clonotypes with MiXCR, one entry per CDR3 protein. The sample lists around 4,500 distinct CDR3 sequences, roughly 75% occurring once. Which antigens these TCRs recognize remains unknown. The specimen sequenced was CD4+ T cells from blood, cultured in vitro. Source of these receptors: a human donor who had recovered from COVID-19. The CDR3 runs from the conserved cysteine through the conserved F or W. Fields, in order: V gene, D gene, J gene, clone size, CDR3 DNA, CDR3 protein. A D gene is named only where the DNA matches it firmly. Size is omitted from some rows. Given values are once, few, many or a class for expanded clones.

V gene: TRBV12-3/TRBV12-4; D gene: TRBD1; J gene: TRBJ1-1; clone size: -; CDR3 DNA: TGTGCCAGCAGCCTGACAGGGGGGGCTTTCTTT; CDR3 protein: CASSLTGGAFF
V gene: TRBV12-3/TRBV12-4; D gene: TRBD1; J gene: TRBJ1-2; clone size: -; CDR3 DNA: TGTGCCAGCAGTTCTGCAGGGGGAGGTCGGGGCTACACCTTC; CDR3 protein: CASSSAGGGRGYTF
V gene: TRBV19; D gene: TRBD1; J gene: TRBJ1-2; clone size: -; CDR3 DNA: TGTGCCCGTTCAACAGGGGTCGGCTACACCTTC; CDR3 protein: CARSTGVGYTF
V gene: TRBV12-3/TRBV12-4; D gene: -; J gene: TRBJ1-3; clone size: -; CDR3 DNA: TGTGCCAGCAGTTTAGCGACTGGAATCTCTGGAAACACCATATATTTT; CDR3 protein: CASSLATGISGNTIYF
V gene: TRBV20-1; D gene: -; J gene: TRBJ1-1; clone size: -; CDR3 DNA: TGCAGTGCCCCGGGTTGGGGGAGAGGCACTGAAGCTTTCTTT; CDR3 protein: CSAPGWGRGTEAFF
V gene: TRBV19; D gene: -; J gene: TRBJ1-6; clone size: -; CDR3 DNA: TGTGCCAGTAGTATTACGGGCCTCCATAATTCACCCCTCCACTTT; CDR3 protein: CASSITGLHNSPLHF
V gene: TRBV6-1; D gene: TRBD1; J gene: TRBJ1-2; clone size: large; CDR3 DNA: TGTGCCAGCAGTAACCGACCGGGACAGCCCTATGGCTACACCTTC; CDR3 protein: CASSNRPGQPYGYTF
V gene: TRBV7-8; D gene: TRBD1; J gene: TRBJ2-3; clone size: -; CDR3 DNA: TGTGCCAGCAGCCGTCACAGGGGAACAGATACGCAGTATTTT; CDR3 protein: CASSRHRGTDTQYF
V gene: TRBV27; D gene: -; J gene: TRBJ2-1; clone size: -; CDR3 DNA: TGTGCCAGCACCCCCGGGAGTGGGCAGGGAGGACGCCATGAGCAGTTCTTC; CDR3 protein: CASTPGSGQGGRHEQFF
V gene: TRBV19; D gene: TRBD1; J gene: TRBJ1-2; clone size: -; CDR3 DNA: TGTGCCAGTAGGAAAGGACAGGGATGGAACTATGGCTACACCTTC; CDR3 protein: CASRKGQGWNYGYTF
V gene: TRBV7-2; D gene: -; J gene: TRBJ2-1; clone size: large; CDR3 DNA: TGTGCCAGCAGCTTAGTGGGGGGGGCGGTGTACAATGAGCAGTTCTTC; CDR3 protein: CASSLVGGAVYNEQFF
V gene: TRBV19; D gene: TRBD1; J gene: TRBJ1-2; clone size: large; CDR3 DNA: TGTGCCAGTAGTATAAGGTACCCAGGGGGCAAGGATGGCTACACCTTC; CDR3 protein: CASSIRYPGGKDGYTF
V gene: TRBV7-3; D gene: TRBD1; J gene: TRBJ2-6; clone size: few; CDR3 DNA: TGTGCCAGCAGCGCGACAGGGTCTGGGGCCAACGTCCTGACTTTC; CDR3 protein: CASSATGSGANVLTF
V gene: TRBV18; D gene: TRBD1; J gene: TRBJ1-2; clone size: -; CDR3 DNA: TGTGCCAGCTCAGCGGGACAGGGGGCTTATGGCTACACCTTC; CDR3 protein: CASSAGQGAYGYTF